This TCR beta chain comes out of a study of blood T cell repertoires in COVID-19. In the study overall: The samples span acute and convalescent COVID-19 from the United States, Italy and Spain. In each case, the material was cDNA or gDNA derived from T cells, B-cell-depleted T cells, or PBMCs.

Trimming cost V 4 bases and J 2 bases, with 9 bases left between them. The CDR3 is made up of 14 amino acids. The germline gives CDR1 LNHDA, CDR2 SQIVND (reference sequence). Seattle's cohort entered during active infection and was followed longitudinally. Sequencing used immunoSEQ multiplex PCR; TCRdb keeps in-frame clones, though not all of them. This sample has roughly 200,000 clones, with around 79% found just once. The sequence was obtained from a woman aged 40 to 50 with COVID-19, enrolled during active disease. The V and J genes are TRBV19 and TRBJ1-3; D may be TRBD1 (5 bases). Input material: peripheral blood. Written as DNA, the CDR3 is TGTGCCAGTAGTAACCAGGGAACTGGAAACACCATATATTTT. Protein: CASSNQGTGNTIYF. The entire variable domain, with the rest obtained from reference TRBV19 and TRBJ1-3, is as follows: DGGITQSPKYLFRKEGQNVTLSCEQNLNHDAMYWYRQDPGQGLRLIYYSQIVNDFQKGDIAEGYSVSREKKESFPLTVTSAQKNPTAFYLCASSNQGTGNTIYFGEGSWLTVV.